The following is a TCR beta chain sequence with its context. The sample contains more than one DNA sequence encoding this CDR3. These data are taken from a study of shared clonotypes between healthy human individuals. Donors were healthy HIV-negative adults without recent acute infections or vaccinations. With unsorted samples, genomic DNA was obtained from 75 million to 90 million PBMCs. CDR1 is GTSNPN and CDR2 is SVGIG in the germline V gene (reference sequence). Trimming cost V 0 bases and J 3 bases, with 6 bases left between them. CDR3 length equals 13 residues. Genomic DNA from each subset was divided evenly over several immunoSEQ plates. Study processing details: For the immunoSEQ data, sequences were junction-only without quality scores, so filtering differed. Sequencing used immunoSEQ multiplex PCR; TCRdb keeps in-frame clones, though not all of them. From that table come the V and J calls and clone size; the DNA was used to work out D and trimming. The sample carries about 490,000 clones, almost 80% recorded once.

The TCR originated in a middle-aged woman in good health. Some clones in this sample may be carry-over from other donors' samples. Sequenced: PBMCs. V is TRBV30 and J is TRBJ1-5; D is uncertain. The CDR3, as DNA: TGTGCCTGGAGTGTGTCCGACAATCAGCCCCAGCATTTT. Protein: CAWSVSDNQPQHF.